Listed below are T cell receptor beta chains from one sample, sequenced in a study of T-cell memory formation after mild COVID-19. TCRdb called the 5' RACE reads again in MiXCR, with one record for every CDR3 protein. The sample carries 350,000 to 500,000 distinct CDR3 sequences, 15% to 20% recorded once. Sequencing was done on a sample of PBMCs or a T cell subset sorted from them (not recorded which). Every receptor here comes from an adult woman who had mild COVID-19 (a few samples of this study predate the infection). Cell type and time point are not known. The CDR3 runs from the conserved cysteine through the conserved F or W. D genes are given only for firm matches. Clone size is not always given. Where it is, it says once, few, many or a class for expanded clones.

cdr3_length clone_size d_call j_call v_call cdr3_aa cdr3_nt
13 NA NA TRBJ1-4 TRBV5-1 CASSDGVNEKLFF TGCGCCAGCAGCGACGGGGTAAATGAAAAACTGTTTTTT
17 NA NA TRBJ2-4 TRBV12-3/TRBV12-4 CASSLAGGGGAKNIQYF TGTGCCAGCAGTTTAGCAGGTGGGGGGGGCGCCAAAAACATTCAGTACTTC
15 many NA TRBJ2-7 TRBV12-3/TRBV12-4 CASSLGLDRSYEQYF TGTGCCAGCAGTTTGGGTCTTGACCGGTCCTACGAGCAGTACTTC
16 few NA TRBJ2-3 TRBV9 CASSVVGGGFTDTQYF TGTGCCAGCAGCGTAGTAGGAGGGGGCTTCACAGATACGCAGTATTTT
16 NA TRBD2 TRBJ2-2 TRBV9 CASSARGGGITGELFF TGTGCCAGCAGCGCCCGCGGGGGGGGTATCACCGGGGAGCTGTTTTTT
14 NA TRBD1 TRBJ1-1 TRBV12-3/TRBV12-4 CASSPGQGDSEAFF TGTGCCAGCAGCCCCGGACAGGGAGATTCGGAAGCTTTCTTT
16 NA TRBD2 TRBJ2-2 TRBV9 CASSADSGGGTGELFF TGTGCCAGCAGCGCCGACAGCGGGGGGGGCACCGGGGAGCTGTTTTTT
18 NA TRBD2 TRBJ2-2 TRBV7-8 CASSLRLAGGANTGELFF TGTGCCAGCAGCTTGAGACTAGCGGGGGGAGCCAACACCGGGGAGCTGTTTTTT
16 few NA TRBJ1-1 TRBV6-5 CASSYSLSGGSTEAFF TGTGCCAGCAGTTACTCCCTGTCCGGGGGGAGCACTGAAGCTTTCTTT
13 few NA TRBJ2-4 TRBV15 CATSRVWENIQYF TGTGCCACCAGCAGAGTGTGGGAAAACATTCAGTACTTC
14 few NA TRBJ1-5 TRBV10-3 CAISAGHITQPQHF TGTGCCATCAGCGCTGGGCACATCACTCAGCCCCAGCATTTT
13 few NA TRBJ2-3 TRBV20-1 CSAIPPSTDTQYF TGCAGTGCTATCCCCCCTAGCACAGATACGCAGTATTTT
16 few NA TRBJ2-7 TRBV7-2 CASSFSSHPNRHEQYF TGTGCCAGCAGCTTTAGTAGTCATCCCAATCGCCACGAGCAGTACTTC
16 NA NA TRBJ2-7 TRBV12-3/TRBV12-4 CASSVVVGGDPYEQYF TGTGCCAGCAGTGTGGTGGTGGGCGGGGACCCTTACGAGCAGTACTTC
14 NA NA TRBJ2-7 TRBV7-9 CASSIGQATYEQYF TGTGCCAGCAGTATCGGACAAGCCACCTACGAGCAGTACTTC
14 NA NA TRBJ2-7 TRBV4-2 CASSRETKGYEQYF TGTGCCAGCAGCCGAGAGACAAAGGGCTACGAGCAGTACTTC
11 few NA TRBJ1-2 TRBV20-1 CSVSPYHGYTF TGCAGTGTTAGCCCGTACCATGGCTACACCTTC
15 many TRBD2 TRBJ2-5 TRBV6-2/TRBV6-3 CASSQRGEPRETQYF TGTGCCAGCAGCCAGCGGGGGGAACCACGTGAGACCCAGTACTTC
15 few TRBD1 TRBJ1-4 TRBV19 CASSRRGTVGEKLFF TGTGCCAGTAGTAGGAGGGGGACAGTAGGTGAAAAACTGTTTTTT
17 once NA TRBJ2-3 TRBV7-2 CASSFYDKPLVRNTQYF TGTGCCAGCAGCTTTTATGACAAGCCCTTAGTAAGAAATACGCAGTATTTT
13 NA NA TRBJ2-7 TRBV11-3 CASSRDKSYEQYF TGTGCCAGCAGCCGGGACAAATCCTACGAGCAGTACTTC
16 few TRBD2 TRBJ2-5 TRBV5-5 CASSSRTSPLRETQYF TGTGCCAGCAGCTCCAGGACTAGCCCGCTGCGAGAGACCCAGTACTTC
15 NA TRBD1 TRBJ1-1 TRBV3-1 CASSQVGTGRTEAFF TGTGCCAGCAGCCAAGTTGGGACAGGGAGGACTGAAGCTTTCTTT
14 NA NA TRBJ2-1 TRBV3-1 CASSQDHSYHEQFF TGTGCCAGCAGCCAAGATCACAGTTACCATGAGCAGTTCTTC
16 few NA TRBJ2-7 TRBV4-2 CASSQGFGSLIYEQYF TGTGCCAGCAGCCAGGGGTTCGGGAGTCTGATTTACGAGCAGTACTTC
15 NA NA TRBJ1-4 TRBV6-6 CASSSQGSPNEKLFF TGTGCCAGCAGCTCCCAGGGTTCCCCTAATGAAAAACTGTTTTTT
12 few NA TRBJ2-3 TRBV19 CASSMVPDTQYF TGTGCCAGTAGTATGGTCCCAGATACGCAGTATTTT
12 once NA TRBJ2-7 TRBV30 CAWSVLLGEQYF TGTGCCTGGAGTGTACTTCTCGGCGAGCAGTACTTC